The 24 T cell receptor beta chains reported below all come from one sample, sequenced in a study of blood T cells in healthy people across ages. Combining a sample-barcoded 5' primer with a J-beta primer mix, a second PCR ran for about 7 to 11 cycles. TCRdb analysed the 5' RACE reads with MiXCR anew, one entry per CDR3 protein. This sample has over 1,500,000 distinct CDR3 sequences, with 40% to 55% found just once. The sample comprised blood. The receptor set was obtained from a woman in her forties in good health.

In its sample, this clonotype was seen a few times. This CDR3 is CATSDPAYGGGTDTQYF. The CDR3 nucleotides read TGTGCCACCAGTGATCCCGCCTATGGGGGTGGGACAGATACGCAGTATTTT. V gene TRBV24-1 combines with J gene TRBJ2-3; D may correspond to TRBD1 or TRBD2 (5 bases each). This CDR3 contains 17 residues. Germline assignment: CDR1 KGHDR and CDR2 SFDVKD. Trimming took 3 bases from V and 3 from J, leaving 18 bases between them.

The chain joins TRBV28 to TRBJ2-1; D might be TRBD1 (5 bases). V lost 3 bases and J lost 4, with 16 bases in between. The CDR3 is 16 residues long. Germline V CDR1 and CDR2: MDHEN, SYDVKM. This CDR3 reads CASSFVRQTRYNEQFF. The CDR3, as DNA: TGTGCCAGCAGTTTCGTACGACAGACGCGATACAATGAGCAGTTCTTC.

The chain links TRBV27 to TRBJ2-7, with a weak D call TRBD2 (5 bases). Deletions cut 4 bases from V and 7 bases from J, with 17 bases between. Germline-derived CDR1 and CDR2 are MNHEY and SMNVEV (reference sequence). This CDR3 is 14 amino acids long. The CDR3 is CASSYLRRHNEQYF. The CDR3 DNA reads TGTGCCAGCAGTTACCTCAGGAGGCACAATGAGCAGTACTTC.

Of note for this clonotype: At one end, the junction sequence differs from germline, possibly due to a read error. The chain recombines TRBV7-3 with TRBJ2-3, with D uncertain. The CDR3 has 14 residues. CDR1 is SGHTA and CDR2 is FQGTGA in the germline V gene. The CDR3 DNA reads as TGTGCCAGCAGCGTAACCGGGCATGCAGATACGCAGTATTTT. It is translated as CASSVTGHADTQYF.

V gene TRBV11-1 combines with J gene TRBJ2-5; 12 nucleotides agree with TRBD1. Germline values: CDR1 SGHAT, CDR2 FQDESV (reference sequence). Trimming took 3 bases from V and 4 from J; bases not matched to a gene: 3. This CDR3 is 15 amino acids long. Here the CDR3 reads CASSLWDRGRETQYF. CDR3 DNA sequence: TGTGCCAGCAGCTTGTGGGACAGGGGGCGAGAGACCCAGTACTTC.

V usage is TRBV4-2 and J usage is TRBJ2-7; D might be TRBD2 (7 bases). The closer fit of TRBJ2-5 to the DNA end suggests the J call may be wrong. Looked up from germline, CDR1 is LGHNA and CDR2 is YNFKEQ. CDR3 length: 17 amino acids. CDR3 in amino acids: CASSQGGAGALTKTQYF. The CDR3 DNA sequence: TGTGCCAGCAGCCAAGGGGGTGCGGGGGCACTTACGAAGACCCAGTACTTC.

The sample holds a few counts of this clonotype. DNA of the CDR3: TGTGCCAGCAGCGCCTCGGGGGACACCATTTTGTACTTC. Its protein is CASSASGDTILYF. The chain has TRBV7-8 and TRBJ2-5, with D perhaps assigned TRBD1 or TRBD2 (6 bases each). There are 13 residues in the CDR3. V was trimmed by 5 bases and J by 13 bases, leaving 20 bases between them. CDR1 SGHVS and CDR2 FQNEAQ come from the germline V gene.

The V and J genes are TRBV20-1 and TRBJ2-5, with unresolved D. With 3 bases removed from V and 2 bases from J, the gap between germline ends came to 16 bases. CDR1 is DFQATT and CDR2 is SNEGSKA in the germline V gene (reference sequence). The length of the CDR3 is 15 residues. The CDR3 DNA reads TGCAGTGCTAGGGCGGTTCCGGCCATACAAGAGACCCAGTACTTC. Its translation is CSARAVPAIQETQYF.

This clonotype was seen a handful of times. The chain recombines TRBV7-9 with TRBJ2-7, with TRBD1 identical over 8 bases. Per the germline V gene, CDR1 is SEHNR and CDR2 is FQNEAQ (reference sequence). The J segment lost 3 bases and the V segment lost 6 bases, leaving 7 bases of the junction unmatched. The CDR3 has 14 residues. For the CDR3, the DNA is TGTGCCAGCAGGCACACCGGGACAGGCTACGAGCAGTACTTC. Residues: CASRHTGTGYEQYF.

This clonotype was picked up a small number of times. V gene TRBV11-1 combines with J gene TRBJ2-3, with 11 bases identical to TRBD1. Unmatched junction bases numbered 8, after V lost 4 bases and J lost 2 bases. The CDR3 extends over 17 amino acids. Germline CDR1 SGHAT, CDR2 FQDESV (reference sequence). CDR3 in DNA: TGTGCCAGCAGCTACCCATCGGACAGGGGGCACACAGATACGCAGTATTTT. It yields the protein CASSYPSDRGHTDTQYF.

The chain uses TRBV20-1 and TRBJ2-7; TRBD1 aligns across 8 bases. The better agreement between TRBJ2-5 and the DNA end casts doubt on the J call. The CDR3 runs to 13 residues. Germline V gives CDR1 DFQATT, CDR2 SNEGSKA (reference sequence). The CDR3 nucleotides are TGCAGTGCAAGACAGGGGATGAGGGGGACCCAGTACTTC. The encoded protein is CSARQGMRGTQYF.

This chain links TRBV27 with TRBJ1-2; 8 nucleotides match TRBD1. This CDR3 has 13 residues. Germline V lookup: CDR1 MNHEY, CDR2 SMNVEV (reference sequence). Unmatched junction bases numbered 8, after V lost 7 bases and J lost 7 bases. CDR3 in DNA: TGTGCCAGCACACCCAGCAGGGGGCTTGGCTACACCTTC. Translation gives CASTPSRGLGYTF.

At least ten counts were recorded for this clonotype. The chain has TRBV7-2 and TRBJ1-5; 7 bases align to TRBD1. The CDR3 loop spans 13 amino acids. Losses at the gene ends were 5 bases for V and 5 bases for J; bases not matched to a gene: 3. Germline V gene sequence: CDR1 SGHTA, CDR2 FQGNSA. The CDR3 protein is CASSRQGDQPQHF. In DNA form, the CDR3 reads TGTGCCAGCAGCCGACAGGGCGATCAGCCCCAGCATTTT.

This chain joins TRBV20-1 and TRBJ2-3, with D uncertain. V lost 4 bases to trimming and J lost 5 bases, with 4 bases between them. In germline, CDR1 is DFQATT, CDR2 SNEGSKA (reference sequence). The CDR3 is made up of 10 amino acids. The CDR3 loop is CSATIDTQYF. CDR3 nucleotides: TGCAGTGCTACCATAGATACGCAGTATTTT.

This clonotype was recorded many times. V gene TRBV5-1 combines with J gene TRBJ2-5; TRBD1 matches 12 bases. CDR1 is SGHRS and CDR2 is YFSETQ in the germline V gene. The junction had 6 bases not matched to a gene; V was cut back by 4 bases and J by 5 bases. The length of the CDR3 is 15 residues. CDR3 residues: CASSPRDRGLETQYF. Here the CDR3 DNA reads TGCGCCAGCAGCCCCCGGGACAGGGGGCTCGAGACCCAGTACTTC.

The genes are TRBV9 and TRBJ2-3, with D maybe TRBD1 (5 bases). The germline gives CDR1 SGDLS, CDR2 YYNGEE. The V and J ends lost 3 bases and 8 bases respectively, with 13 bases between them. This CDR3 is 13 amino acids long. CDR3 residues: CASSGRVGGTQYF. CDR3 nucleotide sequence: TGTGCCAGCAGCGGCAGGGTTGGCGGTACGCAGTATTTT.

This clonotype was picked up a small number of times. This rearrangement joins TRBV11-2 to TRBJ1-4; unclear D gene. The V end was cut by 4 bases, the J end by 0 bases, with 12 bases between. CDR3 size: 16 residues. Per the germline V gene, CDR1 is SGHAT and CDR2 is FQNNGV. This CDR3 is CASSSSPLTTNEKLFF. CDR3 DNA sequence: TGTGCCAGCAGCTCCTCACCATTGACAACTAATGAAAAACTGTTTTTT.

This chain joins TRBV9 and TRBJ2-5; D might be TRBD1 or TRBD2, each matching 5 bases. Germline CDR1 and CDR2: SGDLS and YYNGEE. V was cut by 0 bases and J by 2 bases, with 11 bases left in between. This CDR3 spans 15 amino acids. Here the CDR3 DNA reads TGTGCCAGCAGCGTAGGGGGGTCGGAGCAAGAGACCCAGTACTTC. This encodes CASSVGGSEQETQYF.

The chain links TRBV7-2 to TRBJ1-5; 7 bases are shared with TRBD1. With 4 bases clipped from V and 2 bases from J, the junction kept 8 bases outside the gene matches. CDR1 and CDR2 (germline): SGHTA, FQGNSA. The CDR3 is 16 amino acids. The CDR3 is CASSSQTGWGNQPQHF. The DNA for the CDR3 is TGTGCCAGCAGCTCCCAGACAGGGTGGGGCAATCAGCCCCAGCATTTT. Full variable domain (rest looked up from reference TRBV7-2 and TRBJ1-5): GAGVSQSPSNKVTEKGKDVELRCDPISGHTALYWYRQSLGQGLEFLIYFQGNSAPDKSGLPSDRFSAERTGGSVSTLTIQRTQQEDSAVYLCASSSQTGWGNQPQHFGDGTRLSIL.

In this sample, this clonotype turned up many times. The chain combines TRBV6-6 with TRBJ2-1; TRBD2 might be the D (5 bases). The germline V and J ends were trimmed by 3 bases and 10 bases, with 16 bases remaining between them. The length of the CDR3 is 14 residues. Germline CDR1 MNHNY, CDR2 SVGAGI (reference sequence). Here the CDR3 reads CASSYPGQRGEQFF. The CDR3 region has the DNA TGTGCCAGCAGTTATCCGGGCCAGAGAGGGGAGCAGTTCTTC.

The chain joins TRBV5-1 to TRBJ2-1; TRBD2 matches 7 bases. From germline, CDR1 is SGHRS and CDR2 YFSETQ. The J segment lost 0 bases and the V segment lost 1 base, leaving 7 bases of the junction unmatched. The CDR3 sequence is 17 residues long. The chain's CDR3 is CASSLFPPGGSYNEQFF. For the CDR3, the DNA is TGCGCCAGCAGCTTGTTTCCCCCGGGGGGCTCCTACAATGAGCAGTTCTTC.

The chain uses TRBV28 and TRBJ2-5, with D perhaps TRBD2 (7 bases). The germline CDR1 and CDR2 sequences are MDHEN and SYDVKM. The CDR3 runs to 14 residues. V gave up 6 bases and J gave up 5 bases, with 16 bases separating them. CDR3 in amino acids: CASRVSGGEETQYF. In DNA form, the CDR3 reads TGTGCCAGCAGAGTCTCGGGGGGCGAGGAGACCCAGTACTTC.

The gene calls are TRBV27 and TRBJ1-1; 7 bases agree with TRBD1. Trimming took 3 bases from V and 2 from J; bases not matched to a gene: 9. The CDR3 totals 16 residues. CDR1 is MNHEY and CDR2 is SMNVEV in the germline V gene (reference sequence). The CDR3 protein is CASSLLEGAFNTEAFF. The CDR3, as DNA: TGTGCCAGCAGTTTGTTGGAGGGGGCCTTCAACACTGAAGCTTTCTTT.

The chain carries TRBV3-1 and TRBJ1-5; tentatively, D is TRBD1 (5 bases). V was trimmed by 2 bases and J by 1 base, leaving 9 bases between them. CDR1 and CDR2 from the germline V gene are LGHDT and YNNKEL (reference sequence). The CDR3 has 15 amino acids. This CDR3 is CASSQNQGSNQPQHF. The DNA for the CDR3 is TGTGCCAGCAGCCAAAATCAGGGAAGCAATCAGCCCCAGCATTTT. The full variable domain, in which reference TRBV3-1 and TRBJ1-5 provide the parts outside the CDR3, is DTAVSQTPKYLVTQMGNDKSIKCEQNLGHDTMYWYKQDSKKFLKIMFSYNNKELIINETVPNRFSPKSPDKAHLNLHINSLELGDSAVYFCASSQNQGSNQPQHFGDGTRLSIL.